Listed below are T cell receptor beta chains from one sample, sequenced in a study of read filtering for tumor transcriptome and immune sequencing. TCRdb ran MiXCR on the reads and lists one entry per CDR3 protein. The data contain around 40,000 distinct CDR3 sequences, roughly 10% of them seen just once; the ten biggest clones take up approximately 34%. The sequenced sample was a population of CD138-negative cells sorted from bone marrow. Receptors were obtained from a donor at least 40 years old with multiple myeloma. Each CDR3 is given with its conserved first and last residue. D genes are given only for firm matches. Some rows have no size entry. The others give once, few or many, or a class for an expanded clone.

D gene,J gene,clone size,V gene,CDR3 protein,CDR3 DNA
-,TRBJ2-7,many,TRBV6-5,CASSYLDEQYF,TGTGCCAGCAGTTACCTGGACGAGCAGTACTTC
-,TRBJ1-4,few,TRBV7-2,CASSRPGWKRFF,TGTGCCAGCAGCCGACCGGGGTGGAAACGGTTTTTT
TRBD2,TRBJ2-1,many,TRBV11-2,CASRIGVAGSFEQFF,TGTGCCAGCAGAATAGGGGTAGCGGGGTCCTTTGAGCAGTTCTTC
TRBD1,TRBJ1-5,many,TRBV6-1,CASSTSQGRPQHF,TGTGCCAGCAGTACATCACAGGGGAGGCCCCAGCATTTT
TRBD1,TRBJ2-5,few,TRBV7-2,CASSSGQGSTQYF,TGTGCCAGCAGTTCGGGACAGGGTTCAACCCAGTACTTC
-,TRBJ2-7,many,TRBV7-2,CASSLGGESYEQYF,TGTGCCAGCAGCTTAGGTGGGGAATCCTACGAGCAGTACTTC
TRBD1,TRBJ2-1,many,TRBV12-3/TRBV12-4,CASSLTGGPYNEQFF,TGTGCCAGCAGTCTCACAGGGGGCCCCTACAATGAGCAGTTCTTC
TRBD1,TRBJ2-1,many,TRBV11-2,CASSSRDRGPLMFF,TGTGCCAGCAGCTCCCGGGACAGGGGGCCCTTGATGTTCTTC
-,TRBJ2-7,many,TRBV11-1,CASSLIEELEQYF,TGTGCCAGCAGCTTGATCGAAGAACTTGAGCAGTACTTC
TRBD2,TRBJ2-1,many,TRBV11-2,CASSRGRLAGDNEQFF,TGTGCCAGCAGCCGGGGGCGACTAGCGGGCGACAATGAGCAGTTCTTC
-,TRBJ2-6,many,TRBV30,CAWADIVLTF,TGTGCCTGGGCGGACATAGTCCTGACTTTC
-,TRBJ1-5,few,TRBV30,CAWSESDQPQHF,TGTGCCTGGAGTGAGTCAGATCAGCCCCAGCATTTT
TRBD1,TRBJ2-1,many,TRBV28,CASKTGTGPFGPEQFF,TGTGCCAGCAAGACCGGGACAGGGCCGTTTGGGCCCGAGCAGTTCTTC
TRBD1,TRBJ1-2,many,TRBV12-3/TRBV12-4,CASSPPTGNYGYTF,TGTGCCAGCAGTCCCCCGACAGGGAACTATGGCTACACCTTC
-,TRBJ1-5,many,TRBV11-2,CASSESINQPQHF,TGTGCCAGCAGCGAGAGTATCAATCAGCCCCAGCATTTT
TRBD1,TRBJ1-5,medium-sized,TRBV19,CASNPGGSNQPQHF,TGTGCCAGTAACCCAGGGGGCAGCAATCAGCCCCAGCATTTT
-,TRBJ2-2,-,TRBV28,CASSFQDSGELFF,TGTGCCAGCAGTTTCCAGGACTCGGGGGAGCTGTTTTTT
-,TRBJ2-7,many,TRBV12-3/TRBV12-4,CASSQDPPSYEQYF,TGTGCCAGCAGCCAGGATCCTCCTAGTTACGAGCAGTACTTC
TRBD2,TRBJ2-7,few,TRBV7-8,CASSSPASGRYEQYF,TGTGCCAGCAGCTCCCCAGCGTCCGGGAGGTACGAGCAGTACTTC
TRBD1,TRBJ1-5,many,TRBV12-3/TRBV12-4,CASSSAGTAVWPQHF,TGTGCCAGCAGTTCAGCCGGGACAGCAGTTTGGCCCCAGCATTTT
-,TRBJ2-2,many,TRBV2,CASTLSNTGELFF,TGTGCCAGCACCCTGTCAAACACCGGGGAGCTGTTTTTT
-,TRBJ2-2,many,TRBV6-1,CASSEDVGNTGELFF,TGTGCCAGCAGTGAAGATGTAGGAAACACCGGGGAGCTGTTTTTT
-,TRBJ1-3,many,TRBV20-1,CSARQGYGNTIYF,TGCAGTGCTCGGCAGGGATATGGAAACACCATATATTTT
-,TRBJ2-5,many,TRBV11-3,CASGSPAGSVETQYF,TGTGCCAGCGGAAGCCCCGCGGGCTCCGTCGAGACCCAGTACTTC
-,TRBJ2-1,many,TRBV7-3,CASSFGSGENEQFF,TGTGCCAGCAGCTTCGGGTCTGGAGAGAATGAGCAGTTCTTC
-,TRBJ2-7,few,TRBV29-1,CSVVTAYSYEQYF,TGCAGCGTTGTGACAGCGTACTCCTACGAGCAGTACTTC
-,TRBJ2-3,-,TRBV12-3/TRBV12-4,CASGSYGTDTQYF,TGTGCCAGCGGTTCGTACGGTACAGATACGCAGTATTTT
-,TRBJ1-6,many,TRBV3-1,CASSQGLGRDSPLHF,TGTGCCAGCAGCCAAGGTTTAGGGAGAGATTCACCCCTCCACTTT
TRBD1,TRBJ1-5,many,TRBV29-1,CSVVPFSGTGDNQPQHF,TGCAGCGTCGTACCTTTCTCCGGGACAGGGGATAATCAGCCCCAGCATTTT
-,TRBJ2-7,many,TRBV28,CASTLDGIGYEQYF,TGTGCCAGCACCTTGGACGGGATAGGATACGAGCAGTACTTC
TRBD2,TRBJ2-1,many,TRBV15,CATSSAVLAASSYNEQFF,TGTGCCACCAGCAGTGCGGTACTAGCGGCGAGCTCCTACAATGAGCAGTTCTTC
TRBD1,TRBJ2-7,many,TRBV10-3,CAISDAWTGYEQYF,TGTGCCATCAGTGATGCTTGGACAGGGTACGAGCAGTACTTC
-,TRBJ1-1,many,TRBV2,CASGESGPEAFF,TGTGCCAGCGGTGAGTCAGGGCCTGAAGCTTTCTTT
-,TRBJ1-5,-,TRBV12-3/TRBV12-4,CDSGLARNQPQHF,TGTGACAGCGGTTTAGCGCGGAATCAGCCCCAGCATTTT
-,TRBJ2-5,many,TRBV20-1,CSARAGGETQYF,TGCAGTGCTAGAGCTGGGGGAGAGACCCAGTACTTC
-,TRBJ1-1,many,TRBV4-2,CASSQERGRTEAFF,TGTGCCAGCAGCCAAGAGAGAGGGCGGACTGAAGCTTTCTTT
-,TRBJ1-1,many,TRBV7-3,CASSKTVNTEAFF,TGTGCCAGCAGTAAGACAGTTAACACTGAAGCTTTCTTT
-,TRBJ2-5,many,TRBV7-9,CASTPVRSETQYF,TGTGCCAGCACCCCGGTCCGCTCAGAGACCCAGTACTTC
TRBD2,TRBJ2-5,many,TRBV5-1,CASSRGVQLGGETQYF,TGCGCCAGCAGCCGGGGGGTCCAACTAGGCGGAGAGACCCAGTACTTC
TRBD2,TRBJ2-7,many,TRBV6-6,CASTYSGGPLEQYF,TGTGCCAGCACATATAGCGGGGGGCCTCTGGAGCAGTACTTC
-,TRBJ2-1,many,TRBV11-2,CASSAQGYNEQFF,TGTGCCAGCAGCGCACAGGGATACAATGAGCAGTTCTTC
-,TRBJ2-5,many,TRBV18,CASSPRAQETQYF,TGTGCCAGCTCACCACGGGCCCAAGAGACCCAGTACTTC
-,TRBJ2-3,many,TRBV29-1,CSVEGRNGGWGTDTQYF,TGCAGCGTTGAAGGGAGGAACGGGGGATGGGGCACAGATACGCAGTATTTT
TRBD1,TRBJ1-5,many,TRBV7-3,CASSSDRGQPQHF,TGTGCCAGCAGCTCAGACAGGGGTCAGCCCCAGCATTTT
TRBD1,TRBJ1-1,few,TRBV20-1,CSALSGGMNTEAFF,TGCAGTGCTCTCTCAGGGGGGATGAACACTGAAGCTTTCTTT